Shown below are 8 T cell receptor beta chains from a single sample sequenced in a study of blood T cell repertoires in COVID-19. Sequenced by immunoSEQ multiplex PCR; TCRdb stores in-frame clones only, minus some. The sample holds some 230,000 clones; around 83% are singletons and the top ten take around 0.97%. The material sequenced was peripheral blood. These receptors all come from a man aged 40-49 years with acute or convalescent COVID-19.

The CDR3 is CASSLATAWSGELFF. CDR3 in DNA: TGTGCCAGCAGCTTAGCCACAGCATGGTCCGGGGAGCTGTTTTTT. V is TRBV7-2 and J is TRBJ2-2; D is uncertain. The CDR3 extends over 15 amino acids. Germline V CDR1 and CDR2: SGHTA, FQGNSA. The ends were cut back, 0 bases at V and 6 bases at J, with 11 bases in the middle.

V and J are TRBV5-1 and TRBJ1-1; D gene uncertain. Germline V gene sequence: CDR1 SGHRS, CDR2 YFSETQ. Between the trimmed V and J ends, which lost 0 bases and 0 bases, there was a span of 12 bases. The CDR3 is made up of 16 amino acids. The CDR3 loop is CASSLAAQRMNTEAFF. Here the CDR3 DNA reads TGCGCCAGCAGCTTGGCAGCCCAGCGAATGAACACTGAAGCTTTCTTT.

This clone was counted only a few times. The gene calls are TRBV5-1 and TRBJ2-3; TRBD1 might be the D (6 bases). The V end lost 0 bases, the J end lost 2 bases, and 13 bases lay between the germline ends. The CDR3 loop spans 16 amino acids. Germline CDR1 reads SGHRS; CDR2 reads YFSETQ. Here the CDR3 reads CASSLALGTYTDTQYF. The CDR3 DNA is TGCGCCAGCAGCTTGGCACTCGGGACATACACAGATACGCAGTATTTT.

This clone was seen just once. The chain combines TRBV5-4 with TRBJ2-2; 9 nucleotides align to TRBD2. This CDR3 comprises 16 residues. Germline-derived CDR1 and CDR2 are SGHNT and YYREEE (reference sequence). The V segment lost 1 base and the J segment 4 bases; nucleotides outside the gene matches: 5. The CDR3 is CASSLRGGASTGELFF. CDR3 nucleotides: TGTGCCAGCAGCTTGCGCGGGGGGGCGTCCACCGGGGAGCTGTTTTTT.

J is TRBJ1-2 and V is TRBV5-1, with 8 bases fitting TRBD1. Germline lookup yields CDR1 SGHRS and CDR2 YFSETQ. The CDR3 is 15 amino acids. The V gene end was trimmed by 0 bases and the J gene end by 3 bases; junction bases not matched to a gene: 4. This chain's CDR3 is CASSLEAGGDYGYTF. In nucleotides, the CDR3 is TGCGCCAGCAGCTTGGAGGCAGGGGGCGACTATGGCTACACCTTC.

The chain couples TRBV6-5 to TRBJ1-3; D might be TRBD1 (5 bases). From germline, CDR1 is MNHEY and CDR2 SVGAGI. The ends were cut back, 6 bases at V and 10 bases at J, with 13 bases in the middle. CDR3 size: 12 residues. The DNA for the CDR3 is TGTGCCAGCAGCCGGGTGGGGGGGACCATATATTTT. It codes for CASSRVGGTIYF.

The chain links TRBV5-4 to TRBJ1-2; D call uncertain. V was clipped by 1 base and J by 4 bases, with 14 bases between them. Germline values: CDR1 SGHNT, CDR2 YYREEE (reference sequence). The CDR3 has 15 amino acids. CDR3 residues: CASSLYERGSYGYTF. CDR3 DNA: TGTGCCAGCAGCTTGTATGAGCGGGGTTCCTATGGCTACACCTTC.

The sample holds one count of this clone. The rearrangement joins TRBV19 to TRBJ1-5; D call uncertain. Germline V CDR1 and CDR2: LNHDA, SQIVND (reference sequence). The length of the CDR3 is 14 residues. Trimming pared 3 bases from V and 5 bases from J, leaving 11 bases between. The CDR3 reads CASSMAAVHQPQHF. In nucleotides, the CDR3 is TGTGCCAGTAGTATGGCTGCGGTACATCAGCCCCAGCATTTT.